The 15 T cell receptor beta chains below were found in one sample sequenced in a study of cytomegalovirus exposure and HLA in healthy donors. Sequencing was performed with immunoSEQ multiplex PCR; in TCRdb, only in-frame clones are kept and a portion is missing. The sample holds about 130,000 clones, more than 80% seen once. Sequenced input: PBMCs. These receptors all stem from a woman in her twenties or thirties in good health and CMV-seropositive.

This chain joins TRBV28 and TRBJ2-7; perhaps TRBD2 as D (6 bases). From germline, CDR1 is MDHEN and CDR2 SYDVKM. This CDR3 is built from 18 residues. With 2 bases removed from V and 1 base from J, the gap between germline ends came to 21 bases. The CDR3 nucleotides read TGTGCCAGCAGTTTACCCTTTGACGGGAGATGGGGGTCCTACGAGCAGTACTTC. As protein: CASSLPFDGRWGSYEQYF.

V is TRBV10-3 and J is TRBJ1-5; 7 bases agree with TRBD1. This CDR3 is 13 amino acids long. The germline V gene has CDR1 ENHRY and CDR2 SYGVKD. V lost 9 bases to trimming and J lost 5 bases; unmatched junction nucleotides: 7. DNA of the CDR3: TGTGCCATGAAGACAGGGTCAGATCAGCCCCAGCATTTT. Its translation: CAMKTGSDQPQHF.

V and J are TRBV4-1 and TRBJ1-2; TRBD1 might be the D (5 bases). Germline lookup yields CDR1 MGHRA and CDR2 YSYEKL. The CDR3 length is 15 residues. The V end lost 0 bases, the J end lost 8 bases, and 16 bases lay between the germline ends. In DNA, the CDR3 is TGCGCCAGCAGCCAAGACAGGGAAAGATCAATAGGCTACACCTTC. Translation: CASSQDRERSIGYTF.

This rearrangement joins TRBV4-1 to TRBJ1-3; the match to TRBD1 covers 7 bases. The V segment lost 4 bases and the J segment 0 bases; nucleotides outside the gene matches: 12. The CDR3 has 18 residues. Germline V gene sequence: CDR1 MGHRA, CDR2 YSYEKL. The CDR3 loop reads CASSLTGARGTSGNTIYF. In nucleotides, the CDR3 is TGCGCCAGCAGCCTCACAGGGGCCAGAGGGACCTCTGGAAACACCATATATTTT.

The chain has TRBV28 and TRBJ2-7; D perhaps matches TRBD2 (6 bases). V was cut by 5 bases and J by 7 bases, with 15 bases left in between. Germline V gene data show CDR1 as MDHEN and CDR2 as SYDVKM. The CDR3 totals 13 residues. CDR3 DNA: TGTGCCAGCAGTCCCAACGGAGGGTTGGAGCAGTACTTC. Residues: CASSPNGGLEQYF.

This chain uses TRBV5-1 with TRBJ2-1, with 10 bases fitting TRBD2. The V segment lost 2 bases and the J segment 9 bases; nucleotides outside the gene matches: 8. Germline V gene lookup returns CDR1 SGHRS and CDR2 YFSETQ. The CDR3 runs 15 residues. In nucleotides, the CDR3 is TGCGCCAGCAGCTTTGGACTAGCGGAGGACAGTGAGCAGTTCTTC. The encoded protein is CASSFGLAEDSEQFF.

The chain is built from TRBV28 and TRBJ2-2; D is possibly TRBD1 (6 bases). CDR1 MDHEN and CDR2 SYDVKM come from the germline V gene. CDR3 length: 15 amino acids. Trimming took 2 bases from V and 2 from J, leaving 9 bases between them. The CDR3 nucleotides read TGTGCCAGCAGTTTAGCAGGGGATAACACCGGGGAGCTGTTTTTT. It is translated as CASSLAGDNTGELFF.

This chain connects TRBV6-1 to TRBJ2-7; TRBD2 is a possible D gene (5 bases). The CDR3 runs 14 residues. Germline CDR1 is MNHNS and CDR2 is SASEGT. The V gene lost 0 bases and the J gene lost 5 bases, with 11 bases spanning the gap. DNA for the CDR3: TGTGCCAGCAGTGAAGCGAAAGGACTTGACGAGCAGTACTTC. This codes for CASSEAKGLDEQYF.

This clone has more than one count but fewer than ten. The CDR3: CASRRQPDTEAFF. CDR3 bases: TGTGCCAGCAGGAGGCAGCCAGACACTGAAGCTTTCTTT. The rearrangement joins TRBV7-2 to TRBJ1-1, with unresolved D. Trimming pared 6 bases from V and 3 bases from J, leaving 11 bases between. The CDR3 has 13 residues. The germline V gene encodes CDR1 SGHTA and CDR2 FQGNSA.

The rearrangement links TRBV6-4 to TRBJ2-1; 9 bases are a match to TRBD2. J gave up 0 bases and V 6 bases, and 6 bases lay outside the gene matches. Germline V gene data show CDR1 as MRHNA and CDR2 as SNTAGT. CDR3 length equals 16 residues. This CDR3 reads CASSANSGSSYNEQFF. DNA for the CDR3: TGTGCCAGCAGCGCAAATAGCGGGAGCTCCTACAATGAGCAGTTCTTC.

The CDR3 spells CATSRELRTGGFYEQYF. The CDR3 nucleotides are TGTGCCACCAGCAGAGAATTGCGGACAGGGGGTTTCTACGAGCAGTACTTC. V usage is TRBV15 and J usage is TRBJ2-7, with 10 bases fitting TRBD1. Losses at the gene ends were 0 bases for V and 3 bases for J; bases not matched to a gene: 8. The CDR3 loop spans 17 amino acids. Looked up from germline, CDR1 is LNHNV and CDR2 is YYDKDF (reference sequence).

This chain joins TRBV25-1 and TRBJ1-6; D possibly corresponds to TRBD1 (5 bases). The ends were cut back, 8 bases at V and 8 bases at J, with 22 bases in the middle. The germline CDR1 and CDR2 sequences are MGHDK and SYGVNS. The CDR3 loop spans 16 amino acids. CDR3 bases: TGTGCCAGCGCGGACATTAGGGACTGGGGGGATTCACCCCTCCACTTT. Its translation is CASADIRDWGDSPLHF.

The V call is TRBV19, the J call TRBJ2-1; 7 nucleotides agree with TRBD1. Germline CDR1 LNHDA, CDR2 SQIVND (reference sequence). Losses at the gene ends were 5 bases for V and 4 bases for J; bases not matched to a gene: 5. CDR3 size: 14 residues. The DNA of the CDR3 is TGTGCCAGTAGTTCAGGGACAGTGTACAATGAGCAGTTCTTC. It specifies CASSSGTVYNEQFF. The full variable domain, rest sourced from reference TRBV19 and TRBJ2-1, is DGGITQSPKYLFRKEGQNVTLSCEQNLNHDAMYWYRQDPGQGLRLIYYSQIVNDFQKGDIAEGYSVSREKKESFPLTVTSAQKNPTAFYLCASSSGTVYNEQFFGPGTRLTVL.

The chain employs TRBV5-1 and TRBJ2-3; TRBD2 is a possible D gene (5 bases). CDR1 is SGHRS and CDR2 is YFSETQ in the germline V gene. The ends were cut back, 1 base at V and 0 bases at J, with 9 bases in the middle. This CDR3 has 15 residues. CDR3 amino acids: CASSLNPGSTDTQYF. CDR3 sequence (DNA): TGCGCCAGCAGCTTGAACCCGGGGAGCACAGATACGCAGTATTTT.

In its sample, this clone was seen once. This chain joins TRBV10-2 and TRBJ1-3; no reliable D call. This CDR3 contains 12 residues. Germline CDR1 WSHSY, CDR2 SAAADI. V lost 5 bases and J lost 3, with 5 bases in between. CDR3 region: CASSLGGNTIYF. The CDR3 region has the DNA TGCGCCAGCAGTCTCGGTGGAAACACCATATATTTT.